What follows describes a single T cell receptor beta chain. This record belongs to a study of blood T cells in healthy people across ages. As for the study in general: Template-switching capture recovered about one barcoded beta molecule per two T cells.

Next came a second PCR, run for about 7 to 11 cycles, which used a sample-barcoded 5' primer along with a J-beta primer mix. TCRdb reprocessed the 5' RACE reads via MiXCR and lists one record per CDR3 protein. The table lists hundreds of thousands of distinct CDR3 sequences, approximately 49% of them singletons. The length of the CDR3 is 14 residues. Germline V CDR1 and CDR2: KGHSH, LQKENI. Sequenced sample: blood. The receptor was derived from a woman aged 60-70 years in good health. V is TRBV18 and J is TRBJ2-5; D may correspond to TRBD1 or TRBD2 (6 bases each). The J call may not be correct, given that the DNA end is closer to TRBJ2-7. For the CDR3, the DNA is TGTGCCAGCTCACCCAATCGGGGGCCCTACGAGCAGTACTTC. Protein sequence: CASSPNRGPYEQYF.